These 8 T cell receptor beta chains share one sample of origin, sequenced in a study of OX40 agonist ivuxolimab in advanced cancers. Sequenced by immunoSEQ multiplex PCR; TCRdb stores in-frame clones only, minus some. Of 75,000 to 80,000 clones listed, about nine tenths are singletons. Sequences were derived from CD4+ or CD8+ T cells sorted from blood, sampled in a trial of the OX40 agonist ivuxolimab. These receptor sequences come from an adult with an advanced solid tumor such as melanoma, head and neck, liver or kidney cancer.

Only a few counts were recorded for this clone. J is TRBJ2-2 and V is TRBV9; possible D gene TRBD2, 7 bases. V was trimmed by 0 bases and J by 6 bases, leaving 15 bases between them. CDR3 size: 16 residues. Germline V gene lookup returns CDR1 SGDLS and CDR2 YYNGEE. CDR3 region: CASSVVRRGAPGELFF. CDR3 bases: TGTGCCAGCAGCGTAGTACGACGGGGGGCCCCCGGGGAGCTGTTTTTT.

This clone was recorded once. The chain carries TRBV12-5 and TRBJ1-6; D gene ambiguous. Germline V gene sequence: CDR1 LGHNT, CDR2 FRNRAP. This CDR3 comprises 15 residues. Trimming removed 0 bases from V and 9 bases from J, with 12 bases in between. This chain's CDR3 is CASGLVGAGSSPLHF. The CDR3 nucleotides are TGTGCTAGTGGTTTGGTGGGCGCGGGGAGTTCACCCCTCCACTTT.

The chain recombines TRBV19 with TRBJ1-6, with a tentative D call TRBD1 (6 bases). Trimming took 6 bases from V and 0 from J, leaving 15 bases between them. This CDR3 is 17 amino acids long. The germline CDR1 and CDR2 sequences are LNHDA and SQIVND (reference sequence). CDR3 nucleotides: TGTGCCAGTAGCGTCCTCCAGGGGCTCTCCTATAATTCACCCCTCCACTTT. Its protein is CASSVLQGLSYNSPLHF.

The chain employs TRBV18 and TRBJ2-7; 8 bases agree with TRBD1. Germline assignment: CDR1 KGHSH and CDR2 LQKENI. The CDR3 is made up of 14 amino acids. Losses at the gene ends were 4 bases for V and 5 bases for J; bases not matched to a gene: 7. In nucleotides, the CDR3 is TGTGCCAGCTCACTCTTAGACAGGGGCCACGAGCAGTACTTC. It encodes CASSLLDRGHEQYF.

The genes are TRBV6-1 and TRBJ1-3, with D unresolved. This CDR3 spans 14 amino acids. V lost 4 bases and J 0 bases, leaving 7 bases between the germline ends. Germline V CDR1 and CDR2: MNHNS, SASEGT. The CDR3 sequence is CASSAQSSGNTIYF. Here the CDR3 DNA reads TGTGCCAGCAGTGCGCAGAGCTCTGGAAACACCATATATTTT.

V is TRBV5-5 and J is TRBJ1-1; tentative D call: TRBD1 (6 bases). This CDR3 is built from 13 residues. The germline gives CDR1 SGHKS, CDR2 YYEKEE (reference sequence). The V end was cut by 2 bases, the J end by 3 bases, with 8 bases between. The chain's CDR3 is CASSLRGDTEAFF. The CDR3 DNA reads as TGTGCCAGCAGCTTAAGGGGGGACACTGAAGCTTTCTTT.

The chain has TRBV5-5 and TRBJ2-1, with D maybe TRBD2 (5 bases). Per germline, CDR1 SGHKS and CDR2 YYEKEE (reference sequence). The V end lost 2 bases, the J end lost 0 bases, and 9 bases lay between the germline ends. The CDR3 is 15 residues long. CDR3 bases: TGTGCCAGCAGCTTCAGTGGGAGCTCCTACAATGAGCAGTTCTTC. Its protein product is CASSFSGSSYNEQFF.

This chain joins TRBV7-2 and TRBJ2-5; 11 bases map to TRBD2. Losses at the gene ends were 1 base for V and 5 bases for J; bases not matched to a gene: 15. Germline CDR1 is SGHTA and CDR2 is FQGNSA. This CDR3 has 19 amino acids. CDR3 protein: CASSLGPISGGEWWETQYF. As DNA, the CDR3 is TGTGCCAGCAGCTTAGGACCGATTAGCGGGGGGGAGTGGTGGGAGACCCAGTACTTC.